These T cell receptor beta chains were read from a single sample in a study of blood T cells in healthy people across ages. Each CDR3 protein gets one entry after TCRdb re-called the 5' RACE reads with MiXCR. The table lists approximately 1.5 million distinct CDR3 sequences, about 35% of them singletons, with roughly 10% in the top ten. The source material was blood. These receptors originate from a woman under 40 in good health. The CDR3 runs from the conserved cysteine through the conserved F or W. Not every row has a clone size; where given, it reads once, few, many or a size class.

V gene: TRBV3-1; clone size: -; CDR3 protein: CASSPTDKYGYTF
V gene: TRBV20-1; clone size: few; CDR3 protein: CSVLTRETQYF
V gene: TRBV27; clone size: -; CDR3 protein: CASSLHSKFYGYTF
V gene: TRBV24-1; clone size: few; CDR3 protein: CATSDLTGGHAGELFF
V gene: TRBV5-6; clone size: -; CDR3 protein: CASSLARGPSYEQYF
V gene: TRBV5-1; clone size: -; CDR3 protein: CASSLEASDTQYF
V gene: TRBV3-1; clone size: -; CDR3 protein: CASSSQSQGGYTF
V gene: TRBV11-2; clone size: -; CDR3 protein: CASSVRAREGAEAFF
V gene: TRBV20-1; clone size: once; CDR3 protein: CSARDTSGAHNEQYF
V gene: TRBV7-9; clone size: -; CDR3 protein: CASVPDRGPTGELFF
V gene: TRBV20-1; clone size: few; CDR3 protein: CSAAHLFSYNEQFF
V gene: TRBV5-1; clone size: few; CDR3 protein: CASSLDSYLRGDEQFF
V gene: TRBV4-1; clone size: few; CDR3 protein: CASSQAGVLETQYF
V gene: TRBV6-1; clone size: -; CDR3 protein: CATLGQGLNMVNQPQHF
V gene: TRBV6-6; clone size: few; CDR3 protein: CASTDRGGEANYGYTF
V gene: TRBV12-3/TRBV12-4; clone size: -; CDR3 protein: CASRRGQKAFF
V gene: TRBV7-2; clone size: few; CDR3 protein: CASTSRRSGGAGGANVLTF
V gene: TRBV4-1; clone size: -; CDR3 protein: CASSHLTKGQGVRGYGYTF
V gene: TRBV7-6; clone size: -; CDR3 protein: CASSSPTGSSSGANVLTF
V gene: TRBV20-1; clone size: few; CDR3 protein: CSALGLAGSEQYF
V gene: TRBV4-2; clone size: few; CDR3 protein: CASSQESLAGADTQYF
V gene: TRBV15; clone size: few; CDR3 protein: CATSRDYPGRGTEAFF
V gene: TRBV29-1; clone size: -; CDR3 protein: CSVKRSSNTEAFF
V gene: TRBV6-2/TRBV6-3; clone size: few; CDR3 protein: CASSPYSGSDYEQYF
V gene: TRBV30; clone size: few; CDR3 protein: CASSGTIYNEQFF
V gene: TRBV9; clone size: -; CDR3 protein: CASSVALQGAAENGAFF
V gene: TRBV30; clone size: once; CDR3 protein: CAWSVGQSSNQPQHF
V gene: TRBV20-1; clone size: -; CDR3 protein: CSARPARGGEAFF
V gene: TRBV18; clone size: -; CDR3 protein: CASSPPQGEGYTF
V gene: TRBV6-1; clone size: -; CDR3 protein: CASSAIEAFF
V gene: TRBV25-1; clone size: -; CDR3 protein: CASRLGERDFEAFF
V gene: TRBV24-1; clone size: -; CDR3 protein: CATSGGPGANVLTF
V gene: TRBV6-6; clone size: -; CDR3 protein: CASSYSGGTNTGELFF
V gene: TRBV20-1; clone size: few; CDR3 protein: CSAPNYGTQYF
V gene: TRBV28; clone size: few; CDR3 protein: CASSFGAGTTYEQYF
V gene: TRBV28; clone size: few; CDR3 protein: CASSIFNEQYF
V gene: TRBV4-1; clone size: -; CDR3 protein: CASSHPRADSVAKNIQYF
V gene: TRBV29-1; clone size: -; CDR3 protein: CSVEVVEGNSYNEQFF